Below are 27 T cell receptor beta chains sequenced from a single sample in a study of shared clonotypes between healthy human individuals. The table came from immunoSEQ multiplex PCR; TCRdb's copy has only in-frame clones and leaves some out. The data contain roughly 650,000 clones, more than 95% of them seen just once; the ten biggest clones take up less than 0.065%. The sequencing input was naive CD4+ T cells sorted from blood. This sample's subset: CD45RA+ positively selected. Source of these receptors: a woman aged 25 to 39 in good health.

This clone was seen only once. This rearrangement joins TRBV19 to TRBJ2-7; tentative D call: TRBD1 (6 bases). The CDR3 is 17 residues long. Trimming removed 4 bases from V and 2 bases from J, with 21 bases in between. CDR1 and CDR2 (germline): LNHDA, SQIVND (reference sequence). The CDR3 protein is CASSTPPGTSRTYEQYF. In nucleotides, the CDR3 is TGTGCCAGTAGTACGCCTCCCGGGACATCTCGTACCTACGAGCAGTACTTC.

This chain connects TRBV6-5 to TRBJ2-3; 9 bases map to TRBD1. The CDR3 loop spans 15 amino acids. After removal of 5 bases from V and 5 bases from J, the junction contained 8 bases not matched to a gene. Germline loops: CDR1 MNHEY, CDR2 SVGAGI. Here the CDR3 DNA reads TGTGCCAGCAGTCCCGGGACAGGGAATCGAGATACGCAGTATTTT. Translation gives CASSPGTGNRDTQYF.

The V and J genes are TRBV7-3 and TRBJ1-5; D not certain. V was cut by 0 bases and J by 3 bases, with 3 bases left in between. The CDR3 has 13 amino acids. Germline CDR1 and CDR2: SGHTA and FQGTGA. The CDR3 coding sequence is TGTGCCAGCAGCTTAACATTCAATCAGCCCCAGCATTTT. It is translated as CASSLTFNQPQHF.

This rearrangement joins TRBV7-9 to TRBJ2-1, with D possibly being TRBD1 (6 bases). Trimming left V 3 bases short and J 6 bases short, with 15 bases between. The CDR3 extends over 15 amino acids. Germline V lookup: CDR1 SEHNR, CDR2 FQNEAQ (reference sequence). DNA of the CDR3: TGTGCCAGCAGCTTGTGGACAGCGTCAATCAATGAGCAGTTCTTC. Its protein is CASSLWTASINEQFF. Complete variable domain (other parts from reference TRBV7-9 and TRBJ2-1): DTGVSQNPRHKITKRGQNVTFRCDPISEHNRLYWYRQTLGQGPEFLTYFQNEAQLEKSRLLSDRFSAERPKGSFSTLEIQRTEQGDSAMYLCASSLWTASINEQFFGPGTRLTVL.

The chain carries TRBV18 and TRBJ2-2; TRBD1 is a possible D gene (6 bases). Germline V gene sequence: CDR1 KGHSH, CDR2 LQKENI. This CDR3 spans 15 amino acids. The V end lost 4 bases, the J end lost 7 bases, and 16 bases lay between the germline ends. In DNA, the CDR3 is TGTGCCAGCTCACGTCAGGGGCACTTTGACGGGGAGCTGTTTTTT. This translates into CASSRQGHFDGELFF.

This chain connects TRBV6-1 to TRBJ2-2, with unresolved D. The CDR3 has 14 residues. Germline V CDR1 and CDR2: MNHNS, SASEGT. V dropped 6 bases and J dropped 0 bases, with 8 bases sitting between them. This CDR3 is CASRTIANTGELFF. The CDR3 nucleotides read TGTGCCAGCAGAACCATCGCGAACACCGGGGAGCTGTTTTTT.

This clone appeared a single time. The CDR3 spells CASSPRVFRAGSEQYF. CDR3 DNA: TGCGCCAGCAGCCCGCGGGTCTTTCGAGCCGGGAGCGAGCAGTACTTC. The chain combines TRBV4-1 with TRBJ2-7; D perhaps matches TRBD2 (6 bases). From germline, CDR1 is MGHRA and CDR2 YSYEKL. This CDR3 region has 16 residues. V was clipped by 4 bases and J by 6 bases, with 22 bases between them.

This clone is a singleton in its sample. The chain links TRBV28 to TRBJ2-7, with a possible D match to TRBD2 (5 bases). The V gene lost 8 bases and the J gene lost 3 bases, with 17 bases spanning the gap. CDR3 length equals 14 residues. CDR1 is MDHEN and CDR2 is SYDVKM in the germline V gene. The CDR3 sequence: CASATRASRYEQYF. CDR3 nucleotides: TGTGCCAGCGCCACGAGGGCTAGCCGCTACGAGCAGTACTTC.

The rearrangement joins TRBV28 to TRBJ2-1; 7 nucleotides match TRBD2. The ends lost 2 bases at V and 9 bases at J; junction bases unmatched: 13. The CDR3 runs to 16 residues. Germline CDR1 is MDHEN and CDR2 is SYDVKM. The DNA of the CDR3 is TGTGCCAGCAGTTTAGATCGGGGACTAAAACAAGGTGAGCAGTTCTTC. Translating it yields CASSLDRGLKQGEQFF.

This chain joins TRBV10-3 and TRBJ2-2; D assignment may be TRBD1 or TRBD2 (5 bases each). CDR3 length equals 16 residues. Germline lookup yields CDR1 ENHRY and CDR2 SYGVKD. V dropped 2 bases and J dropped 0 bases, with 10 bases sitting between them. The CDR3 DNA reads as TGTGCCATCAGTGAGCAGGGACCCTCGAACACCGGGGAGCTGTTTTTT. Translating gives CAISEQGPSNTGELFF.

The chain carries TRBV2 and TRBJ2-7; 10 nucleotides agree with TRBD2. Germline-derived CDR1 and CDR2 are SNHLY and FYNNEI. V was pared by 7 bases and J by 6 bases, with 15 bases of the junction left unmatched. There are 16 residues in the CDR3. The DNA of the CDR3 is TGTGCCAGCATTGGACTAGCGGAGTCCTCGATTGGCGAGCAGTACTTC. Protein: CASIGLAESSIGEQYF.

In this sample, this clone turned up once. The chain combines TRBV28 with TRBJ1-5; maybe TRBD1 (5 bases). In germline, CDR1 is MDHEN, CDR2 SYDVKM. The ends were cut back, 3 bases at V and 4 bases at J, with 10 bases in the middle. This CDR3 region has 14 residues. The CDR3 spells CASSLSGRNQPQHF. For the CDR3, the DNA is TGTGCCAGCAGTTTGTCAGGGAGGAATCAGCCCCAGCATTTT.

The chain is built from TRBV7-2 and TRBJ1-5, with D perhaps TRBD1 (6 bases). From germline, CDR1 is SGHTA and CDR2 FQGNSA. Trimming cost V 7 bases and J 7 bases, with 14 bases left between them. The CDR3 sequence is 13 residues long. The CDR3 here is CASTLGGRQPQHF. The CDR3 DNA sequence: TGTGCCAGCACCCTGGGGGGCCGGCAGCCCCAGCATTTT.

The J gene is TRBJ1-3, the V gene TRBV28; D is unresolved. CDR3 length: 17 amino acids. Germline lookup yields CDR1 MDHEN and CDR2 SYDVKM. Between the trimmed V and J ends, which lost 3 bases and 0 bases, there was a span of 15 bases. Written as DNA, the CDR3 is TGTGCCAGCAGTTTGGGCGGCCAGTCGTACTCTGGAAACACCATATATTTT. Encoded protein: CASSLGGQSYSGNTIYF.

CDR3 in amino acids: CASSLKPHSYEQYF. In nucleotides, the CDR3 is TGTGCCAGCAGTTTAAAGCCTCATTCCTACGAGCAGTACTTC. This rearrangement joins TRBV27 to TRBJ2-7; D call uncertain. V lost 2 bases and J lost 1, with 9 bases in between. This CDR3 comprises 14 residues. CDR1 and CDR2 (germline): MNHEY, SMNVEV (reference sequence).

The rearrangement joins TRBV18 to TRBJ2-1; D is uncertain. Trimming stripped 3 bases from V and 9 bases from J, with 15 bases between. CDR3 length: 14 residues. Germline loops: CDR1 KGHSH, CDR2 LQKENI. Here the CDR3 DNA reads TGTGCCAGCTCACCCAGTACTATCGGTAGTGAGCAGTTCTTC. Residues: CASSPSTIGSEQFF.

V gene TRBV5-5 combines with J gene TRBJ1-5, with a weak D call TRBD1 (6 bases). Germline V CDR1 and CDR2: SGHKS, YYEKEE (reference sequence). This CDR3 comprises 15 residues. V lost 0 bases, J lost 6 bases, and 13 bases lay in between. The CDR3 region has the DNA TGTGCCAGCAGCTTGGGACAGGCTCTCATTCAGCCCCAGCATTTT. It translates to CASSLGQALIQPQHF.

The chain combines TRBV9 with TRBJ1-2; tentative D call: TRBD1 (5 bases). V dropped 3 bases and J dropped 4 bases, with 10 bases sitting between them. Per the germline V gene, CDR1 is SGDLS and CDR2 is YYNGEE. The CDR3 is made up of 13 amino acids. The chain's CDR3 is CASSEQGSYGYTF. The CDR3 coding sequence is TGTGCCAGCAGCGAGCAGGGTTCCTATGGCTACACCTTC.

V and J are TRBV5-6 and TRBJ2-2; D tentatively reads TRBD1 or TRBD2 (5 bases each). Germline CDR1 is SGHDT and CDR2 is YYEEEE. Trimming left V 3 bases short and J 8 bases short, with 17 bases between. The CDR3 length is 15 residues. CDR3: CASSWLTGTPGELFF. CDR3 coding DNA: TGTGCCAGCAGCTGGTTGACCGGGACGCCAGGGGAGCTGTTTTTT. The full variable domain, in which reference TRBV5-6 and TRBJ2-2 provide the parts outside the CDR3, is DAGVTQSPTHLIKTRGQQVTLRCSPKSGHDTVSWYQQALGQGPQFIFQYYEEEERQRGNFPDRFSGHQFPNYSSELNVNALLLGDSALYLCASSWLTGTPGELFFGEGSRLTVL.

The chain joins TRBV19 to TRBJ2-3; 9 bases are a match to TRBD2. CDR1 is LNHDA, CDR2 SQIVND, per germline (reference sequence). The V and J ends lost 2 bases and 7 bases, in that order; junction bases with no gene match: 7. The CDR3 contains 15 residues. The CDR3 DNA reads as TGTGCCAGTAGTATAAGGCGGGAGGGAGCGTATACGCAGTATTTT. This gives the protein CASSIRREGAYTQYF.

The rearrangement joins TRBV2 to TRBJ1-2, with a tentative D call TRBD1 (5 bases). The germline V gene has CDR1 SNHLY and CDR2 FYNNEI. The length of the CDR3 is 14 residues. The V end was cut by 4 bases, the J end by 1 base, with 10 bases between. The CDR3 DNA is TGTGCCAGCAGTGCCCAGGGAGTTAACTATGGCTACACCTTC. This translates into CASSAQGVNYGYTF.

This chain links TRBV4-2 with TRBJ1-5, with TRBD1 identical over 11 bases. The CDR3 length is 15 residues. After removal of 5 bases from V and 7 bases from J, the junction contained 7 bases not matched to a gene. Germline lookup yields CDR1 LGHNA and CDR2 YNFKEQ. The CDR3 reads CASSTRDRGGQPQHF. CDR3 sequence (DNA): TGTGCCAGCAGCACCCGGGACAGGGGGGGGCAGCCCCAGCATTTT.

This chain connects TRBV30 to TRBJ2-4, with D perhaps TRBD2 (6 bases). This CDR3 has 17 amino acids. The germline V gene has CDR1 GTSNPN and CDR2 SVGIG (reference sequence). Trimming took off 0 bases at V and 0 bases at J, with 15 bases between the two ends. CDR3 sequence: CAWSVPGLSRAKNIQYF. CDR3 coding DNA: TGTGCCTGGAGTGTACCGGGACTGTCTAGAGCCAAAAACATTCAGTACTTC.

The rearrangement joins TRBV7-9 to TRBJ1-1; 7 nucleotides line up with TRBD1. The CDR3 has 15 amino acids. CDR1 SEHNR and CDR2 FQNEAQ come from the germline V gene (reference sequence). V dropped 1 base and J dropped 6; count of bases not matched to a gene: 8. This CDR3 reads CASSLDRQGGPEAFF. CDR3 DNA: TGTGCCAGCAGCTTAGATCGCCAGGGGGGCCCTGAAGCTTTCTTT.

As DNA, the CDR3 is TGTGCCAGCAGTCCCCCGGGGTCCTATGGCTACACCTTC. Encoded protein: CASSPPGSYGYTF. The chain has TRBV28 and TRBJ1-2; D remains unclear. V was shortened by 5 bases and J by 4 bases, with 11 bases between the two germline ends. CDR1 is MDHEN, CDR2 SYDVKM, per germline. The CDR3 sequence is 13 residues long.

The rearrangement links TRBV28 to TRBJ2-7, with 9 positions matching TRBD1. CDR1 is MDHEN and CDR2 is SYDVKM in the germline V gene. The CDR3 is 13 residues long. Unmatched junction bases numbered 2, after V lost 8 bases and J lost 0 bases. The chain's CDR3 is CASSQGASYEQYF. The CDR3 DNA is TGTGCCAGCTCACAGGGGGCCTCCTACGAGCAGTACTTC.

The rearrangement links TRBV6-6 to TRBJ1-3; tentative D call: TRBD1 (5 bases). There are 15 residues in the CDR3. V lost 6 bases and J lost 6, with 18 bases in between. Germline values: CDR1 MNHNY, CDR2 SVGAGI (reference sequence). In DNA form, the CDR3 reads TGTGCCAGCAGATATGGGGGACTCTCGGAAAACACCATATATTTT. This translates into CASRYGGLSENTIYF.